The clone carrying this T cell receptor (beta chain) has ten or more counts. From RNA transcripts, TCR beta CDR3 regions were amplified. The primer set for the first-round RT-PCR of the TCR CDR3 was HTBI. Using its own MiXCR run on the multiplex PCR reads, TCRdb lists one record per CDR3 protein. Of hundreds of thousands of distinct CDR3 sequences listed, around 45% are singletons. The sample originates from a study of T cells in Graves' hyperthyroidism and ophthalmopathy. The CDR3 is made up of 11 amino acids. Germline V gives CDR1 SNHLY, CDR2 FYNNEI. Trimming took 10 bases from V and 3 from J, leaving 9 bases between them.

The clonotype comes from a woman between 18 and 30 years old with Graves' hyperthyroidism. Sequencing was done on a sample of peripheral blood or thyroid tissue (not recorded which). The chain combines TRBV2 with TRBJ1-2; D perhaps matches TRBD1 (5 bases). The chain's CDR3 is CATRQYYGYTF. CDR3 DNA sequence: TGTGCCACCCGACAGTACTATGGCTACACCTTC.